The TCR beta chain described here comes from a study of T cells expressing NK-cell markers. Germline V gives CDR1 MGHRA, CDR2 YSYEKL. The CDR3 extends over 15 amino acids. No DNA is given; TCRdb re-called the 5' RACE reads and lists each CDR3 protein once. The table lists some 440,000 distinct CDR3 sequences. What was sequenced was blood T cells: a sorted CD56 or NKG2C T cell subset, CD4+ or CD8+ T cells, or bulk PBMC T cells (not recorded which). The source of this sequence is a woman between 50 and 59 years old in good health. The V and J genes are TRBV4-1 and TRBJ1-1; TCRdb picks TRBD1, but there is no DNA to check that call. Here the CDR3 reads CASSHATAGRTEAFF.